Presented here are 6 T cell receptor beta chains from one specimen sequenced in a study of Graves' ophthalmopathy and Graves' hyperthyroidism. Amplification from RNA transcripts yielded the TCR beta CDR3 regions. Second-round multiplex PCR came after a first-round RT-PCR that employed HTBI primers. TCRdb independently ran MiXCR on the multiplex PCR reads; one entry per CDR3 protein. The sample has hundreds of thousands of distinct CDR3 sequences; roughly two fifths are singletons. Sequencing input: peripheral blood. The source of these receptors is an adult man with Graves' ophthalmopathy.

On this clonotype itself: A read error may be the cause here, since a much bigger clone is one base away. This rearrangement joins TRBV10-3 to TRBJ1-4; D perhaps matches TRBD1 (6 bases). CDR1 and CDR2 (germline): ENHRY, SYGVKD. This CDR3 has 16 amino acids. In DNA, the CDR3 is TGTGCCCTCAGTGTTGGACAGAAGAAATTTAATGAAAAACTGTTTTTT. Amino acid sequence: CALSVGQKKFNEKLFF.

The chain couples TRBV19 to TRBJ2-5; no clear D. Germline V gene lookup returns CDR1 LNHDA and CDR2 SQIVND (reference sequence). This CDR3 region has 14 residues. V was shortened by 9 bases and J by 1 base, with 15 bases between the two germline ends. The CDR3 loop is CASSLGNFQETQYF. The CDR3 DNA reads TGTGCCAGCAGCTTAGGGAATTTCCAAGAGACCCAGTACTTC.

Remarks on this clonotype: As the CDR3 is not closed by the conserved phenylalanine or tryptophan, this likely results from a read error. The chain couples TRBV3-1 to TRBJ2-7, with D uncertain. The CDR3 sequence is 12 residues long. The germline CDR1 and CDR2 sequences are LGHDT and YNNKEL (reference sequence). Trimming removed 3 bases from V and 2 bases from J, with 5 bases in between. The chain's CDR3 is CASSHSTYEQYL. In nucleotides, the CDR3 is TGTGCCAGCAGCCATAGTACCTACGAGCAGTACCTC.

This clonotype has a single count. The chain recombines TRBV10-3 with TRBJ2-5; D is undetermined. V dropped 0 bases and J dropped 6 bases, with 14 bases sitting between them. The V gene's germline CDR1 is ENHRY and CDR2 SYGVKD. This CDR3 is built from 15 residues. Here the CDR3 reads CAISESIGWGKTQYF. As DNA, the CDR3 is TGTGCCATCAGTGAGTCGATTGGGTGGGGAAAGACCCAGTACTTC.

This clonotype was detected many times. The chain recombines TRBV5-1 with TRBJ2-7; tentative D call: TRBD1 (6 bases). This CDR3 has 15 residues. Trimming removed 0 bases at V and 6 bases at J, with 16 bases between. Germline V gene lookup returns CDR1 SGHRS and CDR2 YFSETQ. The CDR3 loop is CASSLVGTYGVEQYF. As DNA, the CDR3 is TGCGCCAGCAGCTTGGTTGGGACATACGGCGTCGAGCAGTACTTC.

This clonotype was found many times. The CDR3 region has the DNA TGCAGTGCTAAAAGCGTGGAAGAGACCCAGTACTTC. The encoded protein is CSAKSVEETQYF. The chain uses TRBV20-1 and TRBJ2-5; D not certain. Germline V gene lookup returns CDR1 DFQATT and CDR2 SNEGSKA (reference sequence). V was clipped by 4 bases and J by 3 bases, with 9 bases between them. There are 12 residues in the CDR3.